The present TCR beta chain was sequenced within a study of T cell changes during pregnancy in multiple sclerosis. Assay used: immunoSEQ multiplex PCR; TCRdb lists only in-frame clones, some missing. The table lists around 68,000 clones, roughly 89% of them singletons. Specimen: peripheral blood, collected after pregnancy. The receptor was isolated from a female donor in good health, enrolled as a control in a pregnancy study.

Written as DNA, the CDR3 is TGTGCCAGCAGCATCGATACTAGCGGGGGAAGTTATACGCAGTATTTT. Translated, it gives CASSIDTSGGSYTQYF. The V gene is TRBV7-2, the J gene TRBJ2-3; 11 bases align to TRBD2. Per germline, CDR1 SGHTA and CDR2 FQGNSA. The CDR3 covers 16 residues. The V segment lost 5 bases and the J segment 7 bases; nucleotides outside the gene matches: 11.